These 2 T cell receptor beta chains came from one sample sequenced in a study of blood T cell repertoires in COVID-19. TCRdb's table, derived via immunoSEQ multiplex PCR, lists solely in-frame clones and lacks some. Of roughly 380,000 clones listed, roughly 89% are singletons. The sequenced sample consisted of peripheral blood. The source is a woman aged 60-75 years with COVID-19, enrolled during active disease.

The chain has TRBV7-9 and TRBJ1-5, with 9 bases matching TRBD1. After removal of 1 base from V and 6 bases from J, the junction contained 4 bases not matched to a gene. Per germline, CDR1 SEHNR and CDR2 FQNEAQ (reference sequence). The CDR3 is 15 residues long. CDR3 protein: CASSLGDRVGQPQHF. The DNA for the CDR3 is TGTGCCAGCAGCTTAGGGGACAGGGTAGGTCAGCCCCAGCATTTT.

This chain's CDR3 is CASSSLLLTGYRGYTF. CDR3 in DNA: TGTGCCAGCAGTTCCCTCCTCCTGACAGGGTACCGTGGCTACACCTTC. The V and J genes are TRBV27 and TRBJ1-2, with 7 bases fitting TRBD1. V gave up 4 bases and J gave up 7 bases; unmatched junction bases: 15. The CDR3 sequence is 16 residues long. The germline CDR1 and CDR2 sequences are MNHEY and SMNVEV (reference sequence).